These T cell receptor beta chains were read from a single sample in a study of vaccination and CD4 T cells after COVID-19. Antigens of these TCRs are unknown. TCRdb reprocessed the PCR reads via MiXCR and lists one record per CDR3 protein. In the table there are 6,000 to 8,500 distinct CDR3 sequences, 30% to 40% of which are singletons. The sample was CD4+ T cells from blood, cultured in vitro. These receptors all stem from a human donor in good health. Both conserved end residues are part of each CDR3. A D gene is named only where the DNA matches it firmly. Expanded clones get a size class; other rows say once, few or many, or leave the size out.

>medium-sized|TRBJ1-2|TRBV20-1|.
TGCAGTGCTAGGACAGTTAACTATGGCTACACCTTC
CSARTVNYGYTF
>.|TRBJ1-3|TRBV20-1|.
TGCAGTGCTAGAGACGGGGTTGGAAACACCATATATTTT
CSARDGVGNTIYF
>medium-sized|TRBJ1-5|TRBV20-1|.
TGCAGTGCTAGAGAGGGGGGGAGCAATCAGCCCCAGCATTTT
CSAREGGSNQPQHF
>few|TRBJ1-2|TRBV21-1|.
TGTGCCAGCAGCAAAGTGGGAGCTAACTATGGCTACACCTTC
CASSKVGANYGYTF
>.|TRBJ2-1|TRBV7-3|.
TGTGCCAGCAGCTTAAAGCCCGTCGCTTCGGGTGGTGAGCAGTTCTTC
CASSLKPVASGGEQFF
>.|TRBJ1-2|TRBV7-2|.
TGTGCCAGCAGCTCGGGTCAAGACAGTGGAGGCTACACCTTC
CASSSGQDSGGYTF
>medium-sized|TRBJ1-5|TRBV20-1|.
TGCAGTGCTAGAGATCGAGTCGGAGGGATTAGCGAGCCCCAGCATTTT
CSARDRVGGISEPQHF
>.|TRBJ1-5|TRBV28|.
TGTGCCAGCCGAGCCGGGGTGGGGCGGGGGCCCCAGCATTTT
CASRAGVGRGPQHF
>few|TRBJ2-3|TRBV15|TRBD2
TGTGCCACCAGCAGAGAATTAGCGGGAGTGGCAGATACGCAGTATTTT
CATSRELAGVADTQYF
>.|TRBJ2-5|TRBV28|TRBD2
TGTGCCAGCAGTTTTACTAGCGGGAGAGGGCAGACCCAGTACTTC
CASSFTSGRGQTQYF
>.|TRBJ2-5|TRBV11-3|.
TGTGCCAGCAGCTTAGGTCCTAATCAAGAGACCCAGTACTTC
CASSLGPNQETQYF